A selection of T cell receptor beta chains follows, all from one sample in a study of blood T cells in healthy people across ages. TCRdb itself ran the 5' RACE reads through MiXCR, one entry per CDR3 protein. Of about 1,600,000 distinct CDR3 sequences listed, approximately 38% are singletons. Sequenced sample: blood. These receptors all come from a young woman in good health. CDR3s include the opening cysteine and the closing phenylalanine or tryptophan. The D gene is left open where the match is weak. Clone sizes are given selectively: once, few, many, or a class where the clone is expanded.

TRBJ2-7,TRBV29-1,TRBD1,-,TGCAGCGTTGGGTCTGGGACAGGGAGGTACGAGCAGTACTTC,CSVGSGTGRYEQYF
TRBJ1-1,TRBV11-2,-,-,TGTGCCAGCAGCCAAACAGGCGGGACGGGCGAAGCTTTCTTT,CASSQTGGTGEAFF
TRBJ2-7,TRBV6-2/TRBV6-3,TRBD2,-,TGTGCCAGCATTGGACTAGCGGGAGGGCGCGAGCAGTACTTC,CASIGLAGGREQYF
TRBJ2-3,TRBV5-1,-,-,TGCGCCAGCAGCCCAGGGGGGTCGTTGGATACGCAGTATTTT,CASSPGGSLDTQYF
TRBJ2-2,TRBV4-1,-,-,TGCGCCAGCAGCCAAGGCCGGGACTCCCTTACCGGGGAGCTGTTTTTT,CASSQGRDSLTGELFF
TRBJ2-7,TRBV5-1,TRBD2,-,TGCGTCAGCAGCTTGTTCGGCGGGGGGGGCGAGCAGTACTTC,CVSSLFGGGGEQYF
TRBJ1-4,TRBV27,-,few,TGTGCCAGCAGCCTTAACCCTAGAGTACTGACCGAAAAACTGTTTTTT,CASSLNPRVLTEKLFF
TRBJ2-1,TRBV3-1,-,-,TGTGCCAGCAGTCATATGGGTGAGCAGTTCTTC,CASSHMGEQFF
TRBJ2-7,TRBV24-1,-,-,TGTGCCACCAGCAACCGAGGAGGGGGAGAGGGGATGCACTACGAGCAGTACTTC,CATSNRGGGEGMHYEQYF
TRBJ1-1,TRBV20-1,-,few,TGCAGTGCCCCCCTGGGCAAGGGCACTGAAGCTTTCTTT,CSAPLGKGTEAFF
TRBJ1-5,TRBV7-2,TRBD1,few,TGTGCCAGCAGCTTATCCGGGACAGGAGTAGGACAGCCCCAGCATTTT,CASSLSGTGVGQPQHF
TRBJ2-1,TRBV20-1,TRBD2,few,TGCAGTGCCAAAGGACTAGCGGAGAGCTACAATGAGCAGTTCTTC,CSAKGLAESYNEQFF